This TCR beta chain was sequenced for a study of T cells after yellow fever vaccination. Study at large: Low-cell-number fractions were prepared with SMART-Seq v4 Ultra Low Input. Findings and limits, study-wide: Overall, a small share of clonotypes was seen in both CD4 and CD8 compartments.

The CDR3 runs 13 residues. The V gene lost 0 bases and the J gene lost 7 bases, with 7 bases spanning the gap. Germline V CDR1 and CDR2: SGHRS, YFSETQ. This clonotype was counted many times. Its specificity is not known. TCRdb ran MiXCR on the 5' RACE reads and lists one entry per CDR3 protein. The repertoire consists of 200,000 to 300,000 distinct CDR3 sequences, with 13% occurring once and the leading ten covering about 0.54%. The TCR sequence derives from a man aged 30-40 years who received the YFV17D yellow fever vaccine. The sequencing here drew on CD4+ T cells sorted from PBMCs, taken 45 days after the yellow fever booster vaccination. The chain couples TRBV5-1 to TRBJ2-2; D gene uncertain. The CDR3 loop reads CASSLAGGGELFF. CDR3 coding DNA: TGCGCCAGCAGCTTGGCCGGCGGCGGGGAGCTGTTTTTT.